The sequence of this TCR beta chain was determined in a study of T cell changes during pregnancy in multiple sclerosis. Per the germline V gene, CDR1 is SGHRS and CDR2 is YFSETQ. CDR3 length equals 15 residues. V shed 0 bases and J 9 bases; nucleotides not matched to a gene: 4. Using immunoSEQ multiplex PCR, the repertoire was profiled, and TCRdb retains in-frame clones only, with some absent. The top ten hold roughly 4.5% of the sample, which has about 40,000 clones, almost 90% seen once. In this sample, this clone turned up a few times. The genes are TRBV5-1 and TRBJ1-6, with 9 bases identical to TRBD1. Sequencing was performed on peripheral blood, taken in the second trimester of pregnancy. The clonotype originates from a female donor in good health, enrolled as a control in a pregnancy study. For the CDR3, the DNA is TGCGCCAGCAGCTTGGATGGGACAGGGTCTTCACCCCTCCACTTT. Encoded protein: CASSLDGTGSSPLHF.